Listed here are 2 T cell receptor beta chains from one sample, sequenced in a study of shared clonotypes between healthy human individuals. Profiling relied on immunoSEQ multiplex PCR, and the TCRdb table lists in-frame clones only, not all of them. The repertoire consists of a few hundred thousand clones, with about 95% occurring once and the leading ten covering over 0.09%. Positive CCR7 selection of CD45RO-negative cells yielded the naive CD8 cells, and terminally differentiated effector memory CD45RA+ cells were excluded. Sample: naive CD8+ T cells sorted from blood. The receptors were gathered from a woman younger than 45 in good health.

The CDR3 region has the DNA TGTGCCAGCAGTTGGTACTCTGGAAACACCATATATTTT. It codes for CASSWYSGNTIYF. This sequence joins TRBV28 and TRBJ1-3; D call uncertain. Trimming stripped 4 bases from V and 0 bases from J, with 4 bases between. The CDR3 runs to 13 residues. The germline V gene encodes CDR1 MDHEN and CDR2 SYDVKM.

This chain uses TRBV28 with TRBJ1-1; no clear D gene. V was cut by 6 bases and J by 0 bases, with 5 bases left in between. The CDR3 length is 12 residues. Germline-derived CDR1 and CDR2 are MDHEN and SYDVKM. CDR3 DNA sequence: TGTGCCAGCAGGGTCATGAACACTGAAGCTTTCTTT. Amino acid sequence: CASRVMNTEAFF.